These 15 T cell receptor beta chains share one sample of origin, sequenced in a study of blood T cell repertoires in COVID-19. Some clones are missing from TCRdb's copy, which holds only in-frame ones; the method was immunoSEQ multiplex PCR. The table has about 200,000 clones, about 86% seen once; the top ten hold roughly 6.9%. Sequenced sample: PBMCs or T cells enriched from blood (not recorded which). The receptors stem from a man aged 40-49 years who had recovered from COVID-19.

The rearrangement links TRBV18 to TRBJ1-4, with 9 bases lining up with TRBD1. The CDR3 contains 15 residues. Unmatched junction bases numbered 2, after V lost 3 bases and J lost 3 bases. Germline loops: CDR1 KGHSH, CDR2 LQKENI. CDR3 sequence: CASSPGQGSNEKLFF. CDR3 in DNA: TGTGCCAGCTCACCGGGACAGGGATCTAATGAAAAACTGTTTTTT.

The chain employs TRBV29-1 and TRBJ1-5; TRBD1 matches 8 bases. V was pared by 6 bases and J by 2 bases, with 3 bases of the junction left unmatched. This CDR3 has 13 residues. CDR1 is SQVTM, CDR2 ANQGSEA, per germline. Here the CDR3 reads CSVAGGRNQPQHF. The CDR3 bases are TGCAGCGTGGCAGGGGGCCGCAATCAGCCCCAGCATTTT.

CDR3 coding DNA: TGCGCCAGCAGCCAACAGGGATTGGATGGCTACACCTTC. Residues: CASSQQGLDGYTF. The V call is TRBV4-1, the J call TRBJ1-2; perhaps TRBD1 as D (5 bases). Per germline, CDR1 MGHRA and CDR2 YSYEKL. The CDR3 has 13 residues. The V and J ends lost 2 bases and 6 bases respectively, with 10 bases between them.

This chain joins TRBV6-5 and TRBJ1-4; TRBD1 aligns across 9 bases. The length of the CDR3 is 14 residues. Germline lookup yields CDR1 MNHEY and CDR2 SVGAGI. Trimming removed 6 bases from V and 8 bases from J; junction bases left unmatched: 7. The DNA of the CDR3 is TGTGCCAGCAGACCCGGGACAGGGTCGGAAAAACTGTTTTTT. Translation: CASRPGTGSEKLFF.

The chain is built from TRBV7-6 and TRBJ1-6, with TRBD1 as a possible D gene (5 bases). V lost 1 base and J 0 bases, leaving 16 bases between the germline ends. This CDR3 has 19 residues. The germline V gene has CDR1 SGHVS and CDR2 FNYEAQ. The CDR3 DNA sequence: TGTGCCAGCAGCTTAGAGGCCTCCCACAGGAGCTCCTATAATTCACCCCTCCACTTT. Encoded protein: CASSLEASHRSSYNSPLHF.

The chain is built from TRBV28 and TRBJ1-3; no clear D. V lost 3 bases and J lost 3, with 6 bases in between. There are 13 residues in the CDR3. Germline CDR1 reads MDHEN; CDR2 reads SYDVKM. In nucleotides, the CDR3 is TGTGCCAGCAGTTTGGCAGGTGGAAACACCATATATTTT. It specifies CASSLAGGNTIYF.

V and J are TRBV7-8 and TRBJ2-5; 14 bases match TRBD2. V dropped 4 bases and J dropped 3; count of bases not matched to a gene: 7. The CDR3 is 17 residues long. CDR1 is SGHVS, CDR2 FQNEAQ, per germline. CDR3 bases: TGTGCCAGCAGCTCCCGCCTGACTAGCGGGGGGGAAGAGACCCAGTACTTC. This sequence encodes CASSSRLTSGGEETQYF.

The chain combines TRBV27 with TRBJ2-7, with D unclear. The V and J ends lost 6 bases and 0 bases respectively, with 3 bases between them. The CDR3 has 11 residues. CDR1 is MNHEY and CDR2 is SMNVEV in the germline V gene (reference sequence). This CDR3 is CASRSSYEQYF. Written as DNA, the CDR3 is TGTGCCAGCAGGAGCTCCTACGAGCAGTACTTC.

V and J are TRBV12-3 or TRBV12-4 and TRBJ2-1; maybe TRBD2 (6 bases). Trimming shortened V by 8 bases and J by 2 bases, and 10 bases separated the two germline ends. The CDR3 contains 13 residues. The CDR3 sequence is CASGGATYNEQFF. The CDR3 nucleotides read TGTGCCAGCGGCGGGGCGACCTACAATGAGCAGTTCTTC.

This chain connects TRBV9 to TRBJ2-2; 9 bases are a match to TRBD2. Looked up from germline, CDR1 is SGDLS and CDR2 is YYNGEE. The J segment lost 2 bases and the V segment lost 7 bases, leaving 3 bases of the junction unmatched. The CDR3 has 14 residues. CDR3 DNA: TGTGCCAGCTCTAGCGGGGTTAACACCGGGGAGCTGTTTTTT. Translated, it gives CASSSGVNTGELFF.

The chain recombines TRBV6-4 with TRBJ1-2; 7 bases agree with TRBD1. The junction had 5 bases not matched to a gene; V was cut back by 4 bases and J by 6 bases. Germline CDR1 reads MRHNA; CDR2 reads SNTAGT. The CDR3 sequence is 13 residues long. The chain's CDR3 is CASSVRQGHGYTF. For the CDR3, the DNA is TGTGCCAGCAGTGTAAGACAGGGACATGGCTACACCTTC.

The gene calls are TRBV7-2 and TRBJ1-2, with D perhaps matching TRBD1 (5 bases). V lost 6 bases to trimming and J lost 8 bases, with 25 bases between them. The CDR3 is 16 residues long. The V gene's germline CDR1 is SGHTA and CDR2 FQGNSA. CDR3 sequence: CASSFSGGLDEGGYTF. CDR3 sequence (DNA): TGTGCCAGCAGTTTTAGCGGCGGGCTGGACGAGGGGGGCTACACCTTC.

The chain links TRBV27 to TRBJ2-6, with 9 bases that match TRBD1. This CDR3 has 16 amino acids. The trim removed 6 bases at V and 4 bases at J, leaving 7 bases unmatched. The germline gives CDR1 MNHEY, CDR2 SMNVEV (reference sequence). The CDR3 nucleotides are TGTGCCAGCAGGCAACAGGGGGCGAGAGGGGCCAACGTCCTGACTTTC. Residues: CASRQQGARGANVLTF.

The V gene is TRBV2, the J gene TRBJ1-1, with 8 nucleotides matching TRBD1. Germline CDR1 is SNHLY and CDR2 is FYNNEI. The CDR3 covers 18 residues. V gave up 7 bases and J gave up 0 bases; unmatched junction bases: 16. DNA of the CDR3: TGTGCCAGCACTGGCACGGTAAAGGACAGGGTCCTGAACACTGAAGCTTTCTTT. Its protein is CASTGTVKDRVLNTEAFF.

The sample holds a few counts of this clone. The chain recombines TRBV6-5 with TRBJ2-3; 10 positions match TRBD1. This CDR3 has 14 residues. J was trimmed by 2 bases and V by 7 bases; bases with no gene match: 3. Germline assignment: CDR1 MNHEY and CDR2 SVGAGI. CDR3 DNA: TGTGCCAGCACGGGACAGGGGTACACAGATACGCAGTATTTT. Its protein product is CASTGQGYTDTQYF.